These 13 T cell receptor beta chains were sequenced from one sample in a study of shared clonotypes between healthy human individuals. The table came from immunoSEQ multiplex PCR; TCRdb's copy has only in-frame clones and leaves some out. The repertoire consists of 550,000 to 850,000 clones, with around 70% occurring once and the leading ten covering under 2%. The specimen was memory CD4+ T cells sorted from blood. The subset denotes: CD45RA-negative fraction. Receptors were obtained from a woman between 25 and 40 years old in good health.

The chain links TRBV20-1 to TRBJ1-1; D call uncertain. The germline V and J ends were trimmed by 5 bases and 3 bases, with 4 bases remaining between them. Germline V lookup: CDR1 DFQATT, CDR2 SNEGSKA (reference sequence). The CDR3 contains 10 residues. CDR3 loop: CSAVHTEAFF. The CDR3 DNA follows: TGCAGTGCTGTCCACACTGAAGCTTTCTTT.

V is TRBV6-6 and J is TRBJ2-3; weak D call: TRBD1 (5 bases). Trimming cost V 2 bases and J 12 bases, with 12 bases left between them. Germline CDR1 MNHNY, CDR2 SVGAGI (reference sequence). This CDR3 has 12 amino acids. CDR3 residues: CASSYRAGPQYF. The CDR3 nucleotides read TGTGCCAGCAGTTACAGGGCAGGGCCACAGTATTTT.

The chain combines TRBV25-1 with TRBJ1-6; the match to TRBD1 covers 7 bases. CDR3 size: 14 residues. CDR1 and CDR2 from the germline V gene are MGHDK and SYGVNS. Germline trimming cut 5 bases from V and 6 bases from J; bases unmatched to any gene: 4. The CDR3 DNA sequence: TGTGCCAGCAGTCAGACAGGGATTAATTCACCCCTCCACTTT. As protein: CASSQTGINSPLHF. The complete variable domain, with remaining parts taken from reference TRBV25-1 and TRBJ1-6, reads EADIYQTPRYLVIGTGKKITLECSQTMGHDKMYWYQQDPGMELHLIHYSYGVNSTEKGDLSSESTVSRIRTEHFPLTLESARPSHTSQYLCASSQTGINSPLHFGNGTRLTVT.

This sequence joins TRBV18 and TRBJ2-5, with a weak D call TRBD1 (6 bases). Trimming removed 2 bases from V and 7 bases from J, with 23 bases in between. The CDR3 length is 17 residues. Per germline, CDR1 KGHSH and CDR2 LQKENI. CDR3 nucleotide sequence: TGTGCCAGCTCACCATTTGAGGACAGTCGGGAAGGCGGGACCCAGTACTTC. Translated: CASSPFEDSREGGTQYF.

CDR3 in amino acids: CASSLPGLGHNEQFF. CDR3 nucleotides: TGCGCCAGCAGCCTCCCAGGACTAGGGCACAATGAGCAGTTCTTC. V and J are TRBV4-1 and TRBJ2-1; 7 bases are a match to TRBD2. V shed 4 bases and J 5 bases; nucleotides not matched to a gene: 8. The CDR3 runs to 15 residues. Germline values: CDR1 MGHRA, CDR2 YSYEKL.

V and J are TRBV2 and TRBJ2-1; D ambiguous. The CDR3 is 14 amino acids. V gave up 3 bases and J gave up 5 bases, with 11 bases separating them. CDR1 is SNHLY and CDR2 is FYNNEI in the germline V gene. The CDR3 loop reads CASSDYYGNNEQFF. CDR3 bases: TGTGCCAGCAGTGACTACTATGGAAACAATGAGCAGTTCTTC.

J is TRBJ1-1 and V is TRBV2; tentatively, D is TRBD1 (6 bases). In germline, CDR1 is SNHLY, CDR2 FYNNEI. Trimming took 4 bases from V and 5 from J, leaving 14 bases between them. This CDR3 region has 14 residues. CDR3 nucleotide sequence: TGTGCCAGCAGTGTAGGGGGGTTGGATACTGAAGCTTTCTTT. It yields the protein CASSVGGLDTEAFF. Full variable domain (rest looked up from reference TRBV2 and TRBJ1-1): EPEVTQTPSHQVTQMGQEVILRCVPISNHLYFYWYRQILGQKVEFLVSFYNNEISEKSEIFDDQFSVERPDGSNFTLKIRSTKLEDSAMYFCASSVGGLDTEAFFGQGTRLTVV.

The V and J genes are TRBV15 and TRBJ2-1; D may be TRBD2 (6 bases). The V end was cut by 2 bases, the J end by 5 bases, with 13 bases between. Germline V gene data show CDR1 as LNHNV and CDR2 as YYDKDF (reference sequence). The CDR3 is made up of 15 amino acids. The CDR3 here is CATSRSGLKHNEQFF. Here the CDR3 DNA reads TGTGCCACCAGCAGATCGGGACTCAAGCACAATGAGCAGTTCTTC.

This chain links TRBV19 with TRBJ1-5, with 9 bases identical to TRBD1. The length of the CDR3 is 16 residues. V shed 5 bases and J 3 bases; nucleotides not matched to a gene: 8. CDR1 LNHDA and CDR2 SQIVND come from the germline V gene (reference sequence). CDR3: CASSHRRTGDNQPQHF. For the CDR3, the DNA is TGTGCCAGTAGTCACCGAAGGACAGGGGACAATCAGCCCCAGCATTTT.

The rearrangement joins TRBV9 to TRBJ2-5; D is undetermined. Germline CDR1 and CDR2: SGDLS and YYNGEE. The V end was cut by 3 bases, the J end by 7 bases, with 10 bases between. This CDR3 has 12 residues. The CDR3 sequence is CASSGPSRTQYF. The DNA for the CDR3 is TGTGCCAGCAGCGGACCCTCGCGGACCCAGTACTTC.

The chain carries TRBV7-9 and TRBJ2-1; 7 bases match TRBD2. V was pared by 4 bases and J by 6 bases, with 9 bases of the junction left unmatched. From germline, CDR1 is SEHNR and CDR2 FQNEAQ (reference sequence). This CDR3 is built from 15 residues. Here the CDR3 DNA reads TGTGCCAGCAGCTATCAGGGAGGGTTTAGCAATGAGCAGTTCTTC. Its protein product is CASSYQGGFSNEQFF.

The chain is built from TRBV11-2 and TRBJ2-7; the D gene could be TRBD1 or TRBD2 (5 bases each). Trimming cost V 1 base and J 1 base, with 14 bases left between them. The CDR3 covers 16 residues. Germline CDR1 reads SGHAT; CDR2 reads FQNNGV. CDR3 bases: TGTGCCAGCAGCTTAGGGTCCGGGGCCTTATCCTACGAGCAGTACTTC. Translation gives CASSLGSGALSYEQYF. Variable domain in full (rest from reference TRBV11-2 and TRBJ2-7): EAGVAQSPRYKIIEKRQSVAFWCNPISGHATLYWYQQILGQGPKLLIQFQNNGVVDDSQLPKDRFSAERLKGVDSTLKIQPAKLEDSAVYLCASSLGSGALSYEQYFGPGTRLTVT.

The chain joins TRBV6-1 to TRBJ2-5; maybe TRBD1 (6 bases). Per germline, CDR1 MNHNS and CDR2 SASEGT. The CDR3 contains 16 residues. V dropped 1 base and J dropped 2 bases, with 14 bases sitting between them. CDR3 region: CASSEVLSRGQETQYF. For the CDR3, the DNA is TGTGCCAGCAGTGAAGTCTTATCCAGGGGACAAGAGACCCAGTACTTC.